Presented here are 30 T cell receptor beta chains from one specimen sequenced in a study of T-cell reconstitution after alpha-beta-depleted transplantation in children. As it was prepared, the TCRbeta library received unique molecular identifiers. One entry per CDR3 protein results from TCRdb running MiXCR on the PCR reads. This table holds fewer than 1 million distinct CDR3 sequences, 16% found once. This sample comprised PBMCs, mostly from graft donor cells, obtained 360 days after TCRalphabeta/CD19-depleted stem cell transplant. The receptors come from a male patient between 10 and 17 years old who had a stem cell transplant for acute lymphoblastic leukemia, so the T cells may come from the graft donor.

The chain uses TRBV4-2 and TRBJ2-5; TRBD2 agrees at 7 bases. The V segment lost 1 base and the J segment 1 base; nucleotides outside the gene matches: 9. CDR1 and CDR2 from the germline V gene are LGHNA and YNFKEQ. The CDR3 is made up of 17 amino acids. CDR3: CASSQGRGRARQETQYF. CDR3 nucleotide sequence: TGTGCCAGCAGCCAAGGTCGGGGGAGGGCCCGCCAAGAGACCCAGTACTTC.

The chain combines TRBV5-1 with TRBJ2-2; no clear D gene. Trimming took 1 base from V and 3 from J, leaving 4 bases between them. Germline V gene lookup returns CDR1 SGHRS and CDR2 YFSETQ. The CDR3 length is 13 residues. This chain's CDR3 is CASSLWDTGELFF. The CDR3, as DNA: TGCGCCAGCAGCTTGTGGGACACCGGGGAGCTGTTTTTT.

The table lists this clonotype with a few counts. The chain is built from TRBV7-7 and TRBJ2-5, with 10 bases fitting TRBD2. From germline, CDR1 is SSHAT and CDR2 FNYEAQ (reference sequence). The CDR3 is 15 residues long. Trimming at V came to 5 bases and at J to 1 base, leaving 4 bases not matched to a gene. The CDR3 is CASSRLAGLQETQYF. CDR3 coding DNA: TGTGCCAGCAGCAGACTAGCGGGCCTCCAAGAGACCCAGTACTTC.

The sample holds a few counts of this clonotype. The J gene is TRBJ2-7, the V gene TRBV5-1, with TRBD2 identical over 13 bases. V lost 4 bases to trimming and J lost 4 bases; unmatched junction nucleotides: 14. The CDR3 consists of 18 residues. Germline V CDR1 and CDR2: SGHRS, YFSETQ. Here the CDR3 reads CASSGLAGVFGRAYEQYF. In DNA, the CDR3 is TGCGCCAGCAGCGGACTAGCGGGAGTGTTCGGGCGGGCTTACGAGCAGTACTTC.

The rearrangement links TRBV11-2 to TRBJ2-7, with D perhaps assigned TRBD1 or TRBD2 (6 bases each). Trimming removed 8 bases from V and 4 bases from J, with 24 bases in between. In germline, CDR1 is SGHAT, CDR2 FQNNGV. The CDR3 is 16 residues long. CDR3 in amino acids: CASRSIEGGLFYEQYF. CDR3 DNA: TGTGCCAGCCGAAGCATCGAGGGGGGCTTGTTTTACGAGCAGTACTTC.

The gene calls are TRBV12-3 or TRBV12-4 and TRBJ2-5; possibly TRBD1 for D (6 bases). V dropped 0 bases and J dropped 4 bases, with 9 bases sitting between them. The CDR3 runs 14 residues. CDR3 residues: CASSLAARGETQYF. The DNA of the CDR3 is TGTGCCAGCAGTTTAGCGGCCAGGGGAGAGACCCAGTACTTC.

In this sample, this clonotype turned up a few times. The chain carries TRBV12-3 or TRBV12-4 and TRBJ1-1, with TRBD1 as a possible D gene (5 bases). The CDR3 consists of 13 residues. The germline V and J ends were trimmed by 2 bases and 6 bases, with 10 bases remaining between them. The CDR3 DNA is TGTGCCAGCAGTTTAACGCGCAGGGCTGAAGCTTTCTTT. Its translation is CASSLTRRAEAFF.

V gene TRBV4-1 combines with J gene TRBJ2-7; 8 bases line up with TRBD1. J gave up 1 base and V 4 bases, and 6 bases lay outside the gene matches. Germline V gene sequence: CDR1 MGHRA, CDR2 YSYEKL. CDR3 length equals 15 residues. The chain's CDR3 is CASSPQGVLSYEQYF. Here the CDR3 DNA reads TGCGCCAGCAGCCCACAGGGGGTACTTTCCTACGAGCAGTACTTC.

This chain uses TRBV7-6 with TRBJ2-7; D is tentatively TRBD1 or TRBD2 (6 bases each). Deletions cut 7 bases from V and 5 bases from J, with 21 bases between. Germline V lookup: CDR1 SGHVS, CDR2 FNYEAQ. The CDR3 spans 15 residues. The CDR3 protein is CASTDWGAYPHEQYF. The CDR3 region has the DNA TGTGCCAGCACCGATTGGGGGGCTTATCCCCACGAGCAGTACTTC.

This clonotype was counted a few times. The CDR3 DNA sequence: TGTGCCAGCAGCTTAAGCGGGATCAACTCCTACGAGCAGTACTTC. This gives the protein CASSLSGINSYEQYF. The chain links TRBV7-9 to TRBJ2-7, with 7 nucleotides matching TRBD2. Germline CDR1 is SEHNR and CDR2 is FQNEAQ (reference sequence). V gave up 2 bases and J gave up 0 bases; unmatched junction bases: 4. The CDR3 spans 15 residues.

This chain uses TRBV7-9 with TRBJ1-1, with 11 nucleotides matching TRBD1. CDR1 and CDR2 (germline): SEHNR, FQNEAQ (reference sequence). The CDR3 spans 17 residues. Germline trimming cut 6 bases from V and 3 bases from J; bases unmatched to any gene: 12. The CDR3 bases are TGTGCCAGCAGGTCACAAGGAGGACAGGGGGCACACACTGAAGCTTTCTTT. Its translation is CASRSQGGQGAHTEAFF.

This clonotype was picked up many times. Here the CDR3 reads CSCYGTLKGYNEQFF. In DNA, the CDR3 is TGCAGCTGCTACGGGACTCTGAAGGGATACAATGAGCAGTTCTTC. This rearrangement joins TRBV29-1 to TRBJ2-1; D might be TRBD2 (6 bases). The CDR3 totals 15 residues. Germline assignment: CDR1 SQVTM and CDR2 ANQGSEA. The V end was cut by 8 bases, the J end by 4 bases, with 21 bases between.

This chain connects TRBV3-1 to TRBJ2-7, with D uncertain. V lost 1 base to trimming and J lost 9 bases, with 16 bases between them. The CDR3 has 14 amino acids. The germline CDR1 and CDR2 sequences are LGHDT and YNNKEL (reference sequence). The CDR3: CASSQAATRATQYF. CDR3 in DNA: TGTGCCAGCAGCCAAGCGGCCACTCGGGCAACGCAGTACTTC.

A few counts support this clonotype. The chain uses TRBV7-6 and TRBJ2-1; 10 nucleotides align to TRBD2. This CDR3 is built from 19 residues. The germline CDR1 and CDR2 sequences are SGHVS and FNYEAQ. V lost 5 bases, J lost 6 bases, and 19 bases stayed unmatched. CDR3 protein: CASSSDYPGPGLALNEQFF. The CDR3 bases are TGTGCCAGCAGCAGCGATTACCCCGGGCCGGGACTAGCGCTCAATGAGCAGTTCTTC.

This clonotype was seen more than once but under ten times. The genes are TRBV6-1 and TRBJ1-1; 7 bases line up with TRBD1. The ends lost 4 bases at V and 5 bases at J; junction bases unmatched: 7. CDR1 MNHNS and CDR2 SASEGT come from the germline V gene. This CDR3 has 14 residues. CDR3 loop: CASSAQGRVTEAFF. CDR3 bases: TGTGCCAGCAGTGCACAGGGGCGGGTGACTGAAGCTTTCTTT.

The chain has TRBV27 and TRBJ1-5; D unresolved. The CDR3 runs to 14 residues. Trimming stripped 2 bases from V and 5 bases from J, with 10 bases between. CDR1 is MNHEY, CDR2 SMNVEV, per germline (reference sequence). The DNA of the CDR3 is TGTGCCAGCAGTTTAGGGTCCGGCGATCAGCCCCAGCATTTT. Translating it yields CASSLGSGDQPQHF.

This clonotype was observed a few times. J is TRBJ1-4 and V is TRBV27; tentative D call: TRBD1 (6 bases). Germline V CDR1 and CDR2: MNHEY, SMNVEV (reference sequence). V shed 8 bases and J shed 2 bases, with 24 bases lying between them. The length of the CDR3 is 18 residues. The CDR3 loop reads CASAKGLWGRGTNEKLFF. CDR3 in DNA: TGTGCCAGCGCTAAGGGGTTATGGGGGCGCGGGACTAATGAAAAACTGTTTTTT.

The chain is built from TRBV30 and TRBJ2-6; TRBD1 agrees at 9 bases. With 3 bases clipped from V and 2 bases from J, the junction kept 8 bases outside the gene matches. Germline V gene data show CDR1 as GTSNPN and CDR2 as SVGIG (reference sequence). The CDR3 spans 17 residues. The DNA of the CDR3 is TGTGCCTGGAGGCGAGGGACAGGGTCCCCTGGGGCCAACGTCCTGACTTTC. Its translation is CAWRRGTGSPGANVLTF.

The CDR3 protein is CASSHRRDRENSPLHF. In DNA form, the CDR3 reads TGTGCCAGCAGCCACCGGAGGGACAGGGAGAATTCACCCCTCCACTTT. This sequence joins TRBV7-6 and TRBJ1-6; 9 bases match TRBD1. Germline values: CDR1 SGHVS, CDR2 FNYEAQ. CDR3 length equals 16 residues. V lost 5 bases and J lost 7; bases outside the gene matches: 9.

The CDR3, as DNA: TGCAGTGCTAGAGATACCAGGAGGACGGGGACCGGGGAGCTGTTTTTT. It translates to CSARDTRRTGTGELFF. This rearrangement joins TRBV20-1 to TRBJ2-2; tentatively, D is TRBD2 (5 bases). Trimming took 0 bases from V and 5 from J, leaving 16 bases between them. The CDR3 is made up of 16 amino acids. The germline V gene has CDR1 DFQATT and CDR2 SNEGSKA (reference sequence).

This clonotype turned up a few times. V gene TRBV12-3 or TRBV12-4 combines with J gene TRBJ2-1; tentative D call: TRBD2 (5 bases). This CDR3 comprises 11 residues. V was pared by 8 bases and J by 15 bases, with 17 bases between. This CDR3 reads CASSRVGGRFF. The CDR3 DNA sequence: TGTGCCAGCTCAAGAGTAGGTGGGAGGTTCTTC.

This clonotype was observed a few times. The chain couples TRBV4-2 to TRBJ2-1; 10 nucleotides match TRBD1. CDR1 and CDR2 from the germline V gene are LGHNA and YNFKEQ. The CDR3 is made up of 17 amino acids. With 6 bases clipped from V and 7 bases from J, the junction kept 15 bases outside the gene matches. The CDR3 spells CASSPLDLGQGTNEQFF. The CDR3 DNA follows: TGTGCCAGCAGTCCCCTGGATTTGGGACAGGGGACGAATGAGCAGTTCTTC.

To note about this clonotype: This may stem from a read error, because a much larger clone lies one nucleotide away. This rearrangement joins TRBV3-1 to TRBJ2-7; unclear D gene. CDR1 is LGHDT, CDR2 YNNKEL, per germline (reference sequence). This CDR3 comprises 11 residues. CDR3 amino acids: CAGSRPGEQYF. The DNA of the CDR3 is TGTGCCGGCAGCAGACCCGGGGAGCAGTACTTC.

Turning to this clonotype: No DNA is shown, since the ends of the CDR3 on it are uncertain; the CDR3 is the one TCRdb lists. The V call is TRBV29-1, the J call TRBJ2-2. The CDR3 adds up to 14 amino acids, both ends counted. Germline loops: CDR1 SQVTM, CDR2 ANQGSEA. CDR3 residues: CSAAGWVTGELFFF.

The chain uses TRBV18 and TRBJ1-2; no firm D call. Germline V CDR1 and CDR2: KGHSH, LQKENI. V lost 2 bases, J lost 0 bases, and 10 bases lay in between. This CDR3 has 15 amino acids. The CDR3, as DNA: TGTGCCAGCTCACCAAAGAGGCGGGCTAACTATGGCTACACCTTC. Its protein is CASSPKRRANYGYTF.

This clonotype was found a few times. The V gene is TRBV5-1, the J gene TRBJ2-5, with TRBD2 matching 7 bases. This CDR3 has 16 amino acids. V trimming: 0 bases; J trimming: 0 bases; junction bases outside the gene matches: 5. The V gene's germline CDR1 is SGHRS and CDR2 YFSETQ. The CDR3 DNA reads as TGCGCCAGCAGCTTGGACGTAGCGGGCTACCAAGAGACCCAGTACTTC. Amino acid sequence: CASSLDVAGYQETQYF.

The rearrangement uses TRBV5-1 and TRBJ2-1; D may be TRBD2 (6 bases). The germline CDR1 and CDR2 sequences are SGHRS and YFSETQ. Trimming pared 1 base from V and 4 bases from J, leaving 12 bases between. The CDR3 sequence is 15 residues long. CDR3 loop: CASSLRGGEYNEQFF. CDR3 sequence (DNA): TGCGCCAGCAGCTTGAGAGGCGGGGAATACAATGAGCAGTTCTTC. The complete variable domain, with remaining parts taken from reference TRBV5-1 and TRBJ2-1, reads KAGVTQTPRYLIKTRGQQVTLSCSPISGHRSVSWYQQTPGQGLQFLFEYFSETQRNKGNFPGRFSGRQFSNSRSEMNVSTLELGDSALYLCASSLRGGEYNEQFFGPGTRLTVL.

This clonotype showed up many times. The gene calls are TRBV7-3 and TRBJ2-1, with D possibly being TRBD2 (6 bases). Trimming removed 2 bases at V and 3 bases at J, with 11 bases between. CDR1 and CDR2 (germline): SGHTA, FQGTGA. CDR3 length equals 15 residues. The CDR3, as DNA: TGTGCCAGCAGCTTAGGCGGAGGGTTCTACAATGAGCAGTTCTTC. Its protein is CASSLGGGFYNEQFF.

The sample holds a few counts of this clonotype. V and J are TRBV11-2 and TRBJ2-5; tentatively, D is TRBD1 (5 bases). This CDR3 contains 18 residues. The germline V gene has CDR1 SGHAT and CDR2 FQNNGV. Trimming removed 3 bases from V and 1 base from J, with 21 bases in between. DNA for the CDR3: TGTGCCAGCAGCTTGACGGCCCAGACAGCGCTTCTCCAAGAGACCCAGTACTTC. It specifies CASSLTAQTALLQETQYF.

The chain couples TRBV2 to TRBJ1-2, with a possible D match to TRBD1 (6 bases). V lost 1 base and J 4 bases, leaving 13 bases between the germline ends. CDR1 SNHLY and CDR2 FYNNEI come from the germline V gene. The CDR3 consists of 15 residues. The CDR3 reads CASSEVGGVGYGYTF. CDR3 nucleotides: TGTGCCAGCAGTGAAGTTGGGGGCGTGGGCTATGGCTACACCTTC.